The source of this T cell receptor (beta chain) is a study of patients and donors after allogeneic stem cell transplantation. TCRdb passed the RT-PCR reads through MiXCR, listing each CDR3 protein once. This sample has about a million distinct CDR3 sequences, with more than 15% found just once. The V segment lost 7 bases and the J segment 4 bases; nucleotides outside the gene matches: 9. The CDR3 is made up of 13 amino acids. Germline CDR1 reads SQVTM; CDR2 reads ANQGSEA. This clonotype showed up many times. The clonotype originates from a human donor who was either an allogeneic HSCT recipient or a stem cell or donor lymphocyte infusion donor (not recorded which). It is not recorded whose cells these are; they may come from a transplant donor. This chain links TRBV29-1 with TRBJ1-2; 7 bases fit TRBD1. The specimen was blood, either unsorted or a sorted T cell fraction (not recorded which). CDR3 loop: CSATYRGGYGYTF. As DNA, the CDR3 is TGCAGCGCTACATACAGGGGCGGCTATGGCTACACCTTC.